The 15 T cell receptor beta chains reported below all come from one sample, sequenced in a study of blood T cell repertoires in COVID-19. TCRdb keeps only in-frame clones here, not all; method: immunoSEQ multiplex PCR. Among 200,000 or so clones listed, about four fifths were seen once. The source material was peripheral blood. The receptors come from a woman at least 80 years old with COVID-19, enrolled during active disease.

The CDR3 nucleotides are TGCGCCAGCAGCCATGGTCCCTTACAGAACACTGAAGCTTTCTTT. The encoded protein is CASSHGPLQNTEAFF. The chain links TRBV5-1 to TRBJ1-1, with unresolved D. Trimming shortened V by 4 bases and J by 1 base, and 14 bases separated the two germline ends. The CDR3 is 15 amino acids. The germline gives CDR1 SGHRS, CDR2 YFSETQ.

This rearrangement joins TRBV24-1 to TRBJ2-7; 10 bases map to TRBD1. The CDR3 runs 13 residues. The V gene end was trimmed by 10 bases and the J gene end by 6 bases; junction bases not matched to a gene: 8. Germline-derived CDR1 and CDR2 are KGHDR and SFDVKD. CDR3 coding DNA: TGTGCCACTGGGCGGGGACAGGGGAGCGAGCAGTACTTC. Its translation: CATGRGQGSEQYF.

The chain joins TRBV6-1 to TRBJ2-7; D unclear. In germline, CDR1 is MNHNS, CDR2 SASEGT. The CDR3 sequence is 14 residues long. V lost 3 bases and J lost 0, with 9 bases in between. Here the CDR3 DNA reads TGTGCCAGCAGTGACAGTCACCGCTCCTACGAGCAGTACTTC. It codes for CASSDSHRSYEQYF.

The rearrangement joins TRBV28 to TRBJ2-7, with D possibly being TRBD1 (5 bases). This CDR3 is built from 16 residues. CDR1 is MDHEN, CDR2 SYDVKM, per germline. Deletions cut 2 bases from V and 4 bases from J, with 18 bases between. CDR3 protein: CASSLRGGPARYEQYF. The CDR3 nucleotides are TGTGCCAGCAGTTTAAGGGGCGGCCCAGCTAGATACGAGCAGTACTTC.

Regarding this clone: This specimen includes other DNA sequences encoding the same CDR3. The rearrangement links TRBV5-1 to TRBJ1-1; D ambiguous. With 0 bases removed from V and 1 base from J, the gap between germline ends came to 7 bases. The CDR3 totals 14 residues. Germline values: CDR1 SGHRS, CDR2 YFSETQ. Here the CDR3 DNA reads TGCGCCAGCAGCTTGGGAACGGGGAACACTGAAGCTTTCTTT. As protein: CASSLGTGNTEAFF. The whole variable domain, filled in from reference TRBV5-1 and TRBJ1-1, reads KAGVTQTPRYLIKTRGQQVTLSCSPISGHRSVSWYQQTPGQGLQFLFEYFSETQRNKGNFPGRFSGRQFSNSRSEMNVSTLELGDSALYLCASSLGTGNTEAFFGQGTRLTVV.

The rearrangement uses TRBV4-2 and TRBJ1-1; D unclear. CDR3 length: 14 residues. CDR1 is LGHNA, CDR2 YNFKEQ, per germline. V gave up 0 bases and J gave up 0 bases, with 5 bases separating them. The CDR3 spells CASSQDRMNTEAFF. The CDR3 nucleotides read TGTGCCAGCAGCCAAGACAGGATGAACACTGAAGCTTTCTTT.

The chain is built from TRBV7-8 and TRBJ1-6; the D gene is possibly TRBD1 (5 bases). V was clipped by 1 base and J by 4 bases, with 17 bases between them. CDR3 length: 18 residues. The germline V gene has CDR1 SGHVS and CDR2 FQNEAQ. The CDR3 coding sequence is TGTGCCAGCAGCTTAGTGCGGTTTCGGGGGAAATATAATTCACCCCTCCACTTT. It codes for CASSLVRFRGKYNSPLHF.

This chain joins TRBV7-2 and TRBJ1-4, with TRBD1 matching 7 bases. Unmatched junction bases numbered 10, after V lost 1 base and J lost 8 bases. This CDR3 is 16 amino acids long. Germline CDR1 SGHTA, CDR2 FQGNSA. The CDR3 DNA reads TGTGCCAGCAGCTTAGGAGGTCAGGGGGTAGGCGAAAAACTGTTTTTT. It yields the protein CASSLGGQGVGEKLFF.

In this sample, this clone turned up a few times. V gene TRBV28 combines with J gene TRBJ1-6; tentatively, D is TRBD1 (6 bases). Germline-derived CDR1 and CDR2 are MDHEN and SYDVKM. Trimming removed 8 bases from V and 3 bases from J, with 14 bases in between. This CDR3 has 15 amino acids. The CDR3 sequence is CASQTNRVYNSPLHF. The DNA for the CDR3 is TGTGCCAGCCAGACAAACAGGGTCTATAATTCACCCCTCCACTTT.

The CDR3 DNA reads as TGTGCCAGCAGCTTATCCAGACAGGGTCAAGGCTACACCTTC. This translates into CASSLSRQGQGYTF. The J gene is TRBJ1-2, the V gene TRBV11-2, with TRBD1 matching over 7 bases. The CDR3 is made up of 14 amino acids. Germline assignment: CDR1 SGHAT and CDR2 FQNNGV. Trimming cost V 2 bases and J 8 bases; bases outside gene matches: 8. Supplemented by reference TRBV11-2 and TRBJ1-2, the full variable domain reads EAGVAQSPRYKIIEKRQSVAFWCNPISGHATLYWYQQILGQGPKLLIQFQNNGVVDDSQLPKDRFSAERLKGVDSTLKIQPAKLEDSAVYLCASSLSRQGQGYTFGSGTRLTVV.

CDR3 nucleotide sequence: TGTGCCAGCAGCTTGGAGGGGCGCGGTGAAAAACTGTTTTTT. Its translation: CASSLEGRGEKLFF. The rearrangement joins TRBV5-6 to TRBJ1-4, with D perhaps TRBD1 (5 bases). CDR1 and CDR2 (germline): SGHDT, YYEEEE. This CDR3 has 14 residues. The V end lost 0 bases, the J end lost 7 bases, and 10 bases lay between the germline ends.

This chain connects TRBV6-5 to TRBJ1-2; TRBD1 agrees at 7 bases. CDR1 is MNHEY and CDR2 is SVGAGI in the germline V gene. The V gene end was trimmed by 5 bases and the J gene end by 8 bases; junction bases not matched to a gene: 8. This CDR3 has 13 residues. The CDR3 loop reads CASSHTGERGYTF. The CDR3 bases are TGTGCCAGCAGTCACACAGGGGAACGAGGCTACACCTTC.

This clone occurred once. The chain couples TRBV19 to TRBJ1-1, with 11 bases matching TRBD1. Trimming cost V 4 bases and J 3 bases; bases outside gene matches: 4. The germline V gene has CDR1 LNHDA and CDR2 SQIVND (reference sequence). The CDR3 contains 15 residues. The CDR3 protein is CASSRRTGGYTEAFF. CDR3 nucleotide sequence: TGTGCCAGTAGTAGACGGACAGGGGGCTACACTGAAGCTTTCTTT.

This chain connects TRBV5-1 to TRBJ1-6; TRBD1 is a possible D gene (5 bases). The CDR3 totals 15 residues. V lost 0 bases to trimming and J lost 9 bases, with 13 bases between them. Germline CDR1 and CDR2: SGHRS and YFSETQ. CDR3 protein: CASSLAADTISPLHF. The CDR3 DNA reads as TGCGCCAGCAGCTTGGCCGCGGACACAATTTCACCCCTCCACTTT.

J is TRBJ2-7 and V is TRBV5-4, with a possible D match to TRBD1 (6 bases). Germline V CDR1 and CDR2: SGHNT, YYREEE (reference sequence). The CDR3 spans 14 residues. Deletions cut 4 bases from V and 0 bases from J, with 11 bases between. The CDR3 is CASSTRGSSYEQYF. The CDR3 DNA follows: TGTGCCAGCAGCACCAGGGGCAGCTCCTACGAGCAGTACTTC. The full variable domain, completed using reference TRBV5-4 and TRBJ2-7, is ETGVTQSPTHLIKTRGQQVTLRCSSQSGHNTVSWYQQALGQGPQFIFQYYREEENGRGNFPPRFSGLQFPNYSSELNVNALELDDSALYLCASSTRGSSYEQYFGPGTRLTVT.